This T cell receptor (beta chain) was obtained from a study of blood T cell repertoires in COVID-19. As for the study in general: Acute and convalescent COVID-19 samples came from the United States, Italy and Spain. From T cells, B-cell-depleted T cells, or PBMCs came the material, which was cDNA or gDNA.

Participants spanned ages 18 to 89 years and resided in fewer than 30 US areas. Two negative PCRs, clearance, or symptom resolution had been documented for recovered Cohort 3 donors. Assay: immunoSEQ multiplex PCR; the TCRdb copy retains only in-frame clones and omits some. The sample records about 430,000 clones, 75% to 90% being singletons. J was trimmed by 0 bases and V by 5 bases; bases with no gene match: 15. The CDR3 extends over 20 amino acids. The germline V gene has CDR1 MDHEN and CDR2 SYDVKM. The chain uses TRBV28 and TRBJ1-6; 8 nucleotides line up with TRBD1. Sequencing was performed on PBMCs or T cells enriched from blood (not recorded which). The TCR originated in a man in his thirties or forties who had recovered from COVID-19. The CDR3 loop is CASSPSDRGARSSYNSPLHF. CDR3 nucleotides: TGTGCCAGCAGTCCCTCCGACAGGGGCGCCCGAAGCTCCTATAATTCACCCCTCCACTTT.